The next 13 T cell receptor beta chains were all read from a single sample in a study of persistence of HIV-infected CD4 T cells. The libraries were made with immunoSEQ version 4 in survey mode. Measured with immunoSEQ multiplex PCR; TCRdb has only the in-frame clones, and not every one. The sample has 35,000 to 50,000 clones; roughly 90% are singletons. This nonspecific control used anti-CD3/anti-CD28 bead stimulation of CD4+ T cells. CD4+ T cells upregulating both CD40 ligand and CD69 were sorted as responding cells. These TCRs are of unknown antigen specificity. Sequencing was performed on CD4+ T cells sorted from PBMCs after roughly 18-hour stimulation, taken from a patient who received antiretroviral therapy. The origin of the receptors is an adult man with HIV who was CMV-seropositive.

The chain employs TRBV7-7 and TRBJ2-3; TRBD1 might be the D (5 bases). Trimming took off 1 base at V and 3 bases at J, with 11 bases between the two ends. The CDR3 consists of 15 residues. In germline, CDR1 is SSHAT, CDR2 FNYEAQ (reference sequence). The CDR3 sequence: CASSLGIGVTDTQYF. The CDR3 DNA follows: TGTGCCAGCAGCTTAGGGATAGGGGTGACAGATACGCAGTATTTT.

This chain links TRBV7-3 with TRBJ2-7, with TRBD1 matching 11 bases. V gave up 4 bases and J gave up 3 bases; unmatched junction bases: 5. CDR1 and CDR2 from the germline V gene are SGHTA and FQGTGA. The CDR3 length is 15 residues. In DNA, the CDR3 is TGTGCCAGCAGCTCCAAGGGACAGGGGGGCTACGAGCAGTACTTC. It encodes CASSSKGQGGYEQYF.

The gene calls are TRBV19 and TRBJ2-2, with D possibly being TRBD1 (5 bases). The V gene lost 7 bases and the J gene lost 2 bases, with 14 bases spanning the gap. The CDR3 has 15 residues. Per the germline V gene, CDR1 is LNHDA and CDR2 is SQIVND (reference sequence). The CDR3 nucleotides are TGTGCCAGTACCCAAAGGGGAAGTAACACCGGGGAGCTGTTTTTT. As protein: CASTQRGSNTGELFF.

The V gene is TRBV12-3 or TRBV12-4, the J gene TRBJ1-2, with TRBD1 matching 8 bases. Trimming at V came to 6 bases and at J to 8 bases, leaving 8 bases not matched to a gene. This CDR3 spans 13 amino acids. This CDR3 is CASSQRTGNGYTF. The DNA for the CDR3 is TGTGCCAGCAGCCAAAGGACAGGGAACGGCTACACCTTC.

The gene calls are TRBV18 and TRBJ1-2, with 7 bases matching TRBD1. CDR3 size: 14 residues. Looked up from germline, CDR1 is KGHSH and CDR2 is LQKENI. Germline trimming cut 5 bases from V and 7 bases from J; bases unmatched to any gene: 10. CDR3 DNA: TGTGCCAGCTCAATAGAGGGGGCTTTGACTGGCTACACCTTC. It specifies CASSIEGALTGYTF.

The V and J genes are TRBV29-1 and TRBJ2-3; 9 bases fit TRBD1. V trimming: 2 bases; J trimming: 6 bases; junction bases outside the gene matches: 6. CDR1 and CDR2 from the germline V gene are SQVTM and ANQGSEA. The CDR3 sequence is 14 residues long. The CDR3 loop reads CSVEQGTGSDTQYF. As DNA, the CDR3 is TGCAGCGTTGAACAGGGGACAGGGTCCGATACGCAGTATTTT.

The chain carries TRBV10-3 and TRBJ1-5; 7 nucleotides align to TRBD1. Germline V gene lookup returns CDR1 ENHRY and CDR2 SYGVKD. The CDR3 consists of 17 residues. V lost 10 bases to trimming and J lost 0 bases; unmatched junction nucleotides: 15. CDR3 in amino acids: CATSPTGSMDSNQPQHF. In nucleotides, the CDR3 is TGTGCCACCTCCCCGACAGGGAGTATGGATAGCAATCAGCCCCAGCATTTT.

The chain joins TRBV7-3 to TRBJ2-2; the D is unclear. The germline gives CDR1 SGHTA, CDR2 FQGTGA. This CDR3 has 14 amino acids. V was trimmed by 2 bases and J by 6 bases, leaving 10 bases between them. The CDR3 protein is CASSLGVGSGELFF. The CDR3 DNA follows: TGTGCCAGCAGCTTAGGAGTTGGATCCGGGGAGCTGTTTTTT.

CDR3 DNA sequence: TGTGCCAGCAGCCTCGGACAGGGGGCGTGGGAGCAGTACTTC. Translated, it gives CASSLGQGAWEQYF. This sequence joins TRBV7-9 and TRBJ2-7, with 11 bases identical to TRBD1. The germline gives CDR1 SEHNR, CDR2 FQNEAQ (reference sequence). The CDR3 loop spans 14 amino acids. Trimming at V came to 5 bases and at J to 7 bases, leaving 7 bases not matched to a gene.

This clone was observed once. V usage is TRBV5-1 and J usage is TRBJ2-3; 9 bases match TRBD2. The junction had 3 bases not matched to a gene; V was cut back by 3 bases and J by 4 bases. This CDR3 comprises 14 residues. CDR1 is SGHRS and CDR2 is YFSETQ in the germline V gene. This CDR3 is CASSSAGGPDTQYF. The CDR3 DNA is TGCGCCAGCAGCTCAGCGGGGGGACCAGATACGCAGTATTTT. The whole variable domain, remainder taken from reference TRBV5-1 and TRBJ2-3, is KAGVTQTPRYLIKTRGQQVTLSCSPISGHRSVSWYQQTPGQGLQFLFEYFSETQRNKGNFPGRFSGRQFSNSRSEMNVSTLELGDSALYLCASSSAGGPDTQYFGPGTRLTVL.

The genes are TRBV3-1 (or the pseudogene TRBV3-2) and TRBJ1-1; D may be TRBD1 (6 bases). The germline CDR1 and CDR2 sequences are LGHDT and YNNKEL (reference sequence). The CDR3 runs 16 residues. Trimming removed 6 bases at V and 1 base at J, with 18 bases between. CDR3 DNA sequence: TGTGCCAGCAGTAGACCGTACAGGGACCCGAACACTGAAGCTTTCTTT. It encodes CASSRPYRDPNTEAFF.

This chain connects TRBV20-1 to TRBJ1-2, with D maybe TRBD1 (5 bases). This CDR3 is built from 13 residues. With 3 bases removed from V and 12 bases from J, the gap between germline ends came to 20 bases. Per germline, CDR1 DFQATT and CDR2 SNEGSKA (reference sequence). The CDR3 DNA follows: TGCAGTGCTAGTAGTCTCTCAGCAGGGATCGACACCTTC. Encoded protein: CSASSLSAGIDTF.

This clone was counted between two and nine times. The CDR3 here is CASKDGATSGGWQTQYF. As DNA, the CDR3 is TGTGCCAGCAAGGACGGGGCGACTAGCGGGGGTTGGCAGACCCAGTACTTC. The V call is TRBV27, the J call TRBJ2-5; TRBD2 agrees at 12 bases. Germline V lookup: CDR1 MNHEY, CDR2 SMNVEV (reference sequence). The CDR3 totals 17 residues. V lost 7 bases, J lost 6 bases, and 15 bases stayed unmatched.